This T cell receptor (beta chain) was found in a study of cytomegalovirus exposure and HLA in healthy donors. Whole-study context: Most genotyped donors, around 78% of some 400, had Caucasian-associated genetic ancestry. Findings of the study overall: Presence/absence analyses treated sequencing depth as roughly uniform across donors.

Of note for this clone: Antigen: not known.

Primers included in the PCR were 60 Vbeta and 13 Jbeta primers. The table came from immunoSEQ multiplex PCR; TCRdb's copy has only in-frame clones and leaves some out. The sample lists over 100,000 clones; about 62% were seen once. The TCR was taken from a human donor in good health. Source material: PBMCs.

CDR3 region: CAWSGRGETQYF. DNA of the CDR3: TGTGCCTGGAGTGGACGGGGAGAGACCCAGTACTTC. The chain carries TRBV30 and TRBJ2-5, with D possibly being TRBD2 (5 bases). The CDR3 is 12 residues long. Germline loops: CDR1 GTSNPN, CDR2 SVGIG (reference sequence). V was pared by 1 base and J by 4 bases, with 7 bases between.